The 20 T cell receptor beta chains presented below share a single source sample, sequenced in a study of breast tumors, draining lymph nodes, adjacent tissues. Axillary draining lymph nodes of breast cancer patients supplied the node samples. Via MiXCR, TCRdb re-called the multiplex PCR reads, giving one row per CDR3 protein. This table holds some 230,000 distinct CDR3 sequences, less than 45% found once. The source material was axillary lymph node tissue. All receptors derive from a female donor with breast cancer. Some clones in this sample may be carry-over from other donors' samples.

This clonotype was seen ten or more times. The chain links TRBV4-3 to TRBJ2-3; D gene unclear. The germline V and J ends were trimmed by 3 bases and 1 base, with 14 bases remaining between them. This CDR3 is built from 16 residues. Germline lookup yields CDR1 LGHNA and CDR2 YSLEER. CDR3: CASSQGRWRGTDTQYF. The CDR3 nucleotides are TGCGCCAGCAGCCAGGGAAGGTGGAGAGGCACAGATACGCAGTATTTT.

This clonotype showed up many times. CDR3 residues: CASSPRTGAGNTIYF. The CDR3 DNA sequence: TGTGCCAGCAGCCCCCGGACAGGGGCGGGAAACACCATATATTTT. The chain carries TRBV11-3 and TRBJ1-3; 9 bases agree with TRBD1. The germline V gene has CDR1 SGHNT and CDR2 YENEEA. The CDR3 totals 15 residues. V lost 5 bases and J lost 4; bases outside the gene matches: 6.

Note on this clonotype: A much larger clone is a single base away; this may be a read error. The rearrangement joins TRBV6-6 to TRBJ1-2, with 11 bases matching TRBD1. The CDR3 has 16 amino acids. Germline assignment: CDR1 MNHNY and CDR2 SVGAGI (reference sequence). V lost 7 bases and J lost 4; bases outside the gene matches: 11. The CDR3 loop is CASTSSTGQGGYGYTF. CDR3 sequence (DNA): TGTGCCAGCACTTCGTCGACGGGACAGGGGGGCTATGGCTACACCTTC.

The chain uses TRBV15 and TRBJ1-5; 8 nucleotides agree with TRBD1. CDR1 and CDR2 (germline): LNHNV, YYDKDF (reference sequence). The junction had 8 bases not matched to a gene; V was cut back by 1 base and J by 6 bases. This CDR3 region has 16 residues. For the CDR3, the DNA is TGTGCCACCAGCAGAGCTGGAGACAGGGGCGGTCAGCCCCAGCATTTT. This sequence encodes CATSRAGDRGGQPQHF.

This clonotype was seen a few times. V and J are TRBV6-5 and TRBJ2-2, with D perhaps matching TRBD1 (6 bases). CDR3 size: 14 residues. The germline V gene has CDR1 MNHEY and CDR2 SVGAGI. The V end lost 2 bases, the J end lost 4 bases, and 8 bases lay between the germline ends. CDR3 DNA sequence: TGTGCCAGCAGTTACATGGGGGCCACCGGGGAGCTGTTTTTT. Translating gives CASSYMGATGELFF.

This clonotype has ten or more counts. This chain uses TRBV7-9 with TRBJ1-4; the D is unclear. Germline lookup yields CDR1 SEHNR and CDR2 FQNEAQ (reference sequence). V was shortened by 5 bases and J by 7 bases, with 14 bases between the two germline ends. This CDR3 region has 14 residues. Here the CDR3 DNA reads TGTGCCAGCAGCCCCCGGACCGGGATTGAAAAACTGTTTTTT. The encoded protein is CASSPRTGIEKLFF. The full variable domain, completed using reference TRBV7-9 and TRBJ1-4, is DTGVSQNPRHKITKRGQNVTFRCDPISEHNRLYWYRQTLGQGPEFLTYFQNEAQLEKSRLLSDRFSAERPKGSFSTLEIQRTEQGDSAMYLCASSPRTGIEKLFFGSGTQLSVL.

This clonotype came up a few times. V and J are TRBV5-6 and TRBJ2-2, with a weak D call TRBD1 (5 bases). CDR1 SGHDT and CDR2 YYEEEE come from the germline V gene. V shed 0 bases and J shed 5 bases, with 11 bases lying between them. There are 15 residues in the CDR3. The CDR3 bases are TGTGCCAGCAGCTTGGCCCAGGGTTTAACCGGGGAGCTGTTTTTT. The encoded protein is CASSLAQGLTGELFF.

As concerns this clonotype: This may stem from a read error, because a much larger clone lies one nucleotide away. This sequence joins TRBV20-1 and TRBJ2-5; no clear D gene. CDR1 DFQATT and CDR2 SNEGSKA come from the germline V gene (reference sequence). The CDR3 is made up of 12 amino acids. The CDR3 sequence: CSARRGGETPYF. CDR3 bases: TGCAGTGCTAGAAGAGGCGGAGAGACCCCGTACTTC.

This clonotype was observed many times. The V call is TRBV10-3, the J call TRBJ1-3; 9 bases map to TRBD1. V lost 6 bases, J lost 1 base, and 7 bases stayed unmatched. The germline CDR1 and CDR2 sequences are ENHRY and SYGVKD. The CDR3 loop spans 16 amino acids. CDR3 nucleotides: TGTGCCATCAGAAACCAGGGACAGGGATCTGGAAACACCATATATTTT. Translated: CAIRNQGQGSGNTIYF.

This clonotype has at least ten counts. The chain joins TRBV15 to TRBJ2-3; unclear D gene. V was shortened by 0 bases and J by 6 bases, with 7 bases between the two germline ends. The germline gives CDR1 LNHNV, CDR2 YYDKDF (reference sequence). The CDR3 runs to 13 residues. CDR3 in DNA: TGTGCCACCAGCAGAGATCAGGTGGATACGCAGTATTTT. Its translation is CATSRDQVDTQYF.

Remarks on this clonotype: Since no conserved phenylalanine or tryptophan closes the CDR3, a read error is the likely cause. The limits of the CDR3 on the DNA are not certain, so only TCRdb's listed CDR3 is given. The chain combines TRBV3-1 with TRBJ2-2. Germline assignment: CDR1 LGHDT and CDR2 YNNKEL (reference sequence). The length of the CDR3 is 17 amino acids, counting both ends. The CDR3: CASSQDVWRREDRGAVV.

This rearrangement joins TRBV7-2 to TRBJ2-1, with a tentative D call TRBD2 (5 bases). CDR3 length: 16 amino acids. The V and J ends lost 2 bases and 0 bases respectively, with 11 bases between them. Germline CDR1 is SGHTA and CDR2 is FQGNSA. The CDR3 DNA sequence: TGTGCCAGCAGCTTATTACGGGGAAGCTCCTACAATGAGCAGTTCTTC. It specifies CASSLLRGSSYNEQFF.

V gene TRBV5-1 combines with J gene TRBJ2-3; D is possibly TRBD2 (7 bases). Trimming pared 9 bases from V and 6 bases from J, leaving 23 bases between. CDR3 length: 15 residues. Germline CDR1 reads SGHRS; CDR2 reads YFSETQ. CDR3 DNA: TGCGCCACCGCCTCGGGGAGGGGGGGCGCTGATACGCAGTATTTT. This encodes CATASGRGGADTQYF.

This clonotype was detected only a few times. With a much larger clone just one base away, this may be a read error. Lacking the conserved final phenylalanine or tryptophan, this CDR3 likely reflects a read error. This sequence joins TRBV9 and TRBJ1-2; maybe TRBD1 (6 bases). V lost 2 bases and J 8 bases, leaving 13 bases between the germline ends. Germline V gives CDR1 SGDLS, CDR2 YYNGEE. This CDR3 region has 13 residues. The DNA of the CDR3 is TGTGCCAGCAGCGTGACAGGTTCCTGGGGCTACACCTCC. This encodes CASSVTGSWGYTS.

A few counts support this clonotype. J is TRBJ2-1 and V is TRBV28; D remains ambiguous. Trimming removed 6 bases at V and 6 bases at J, with 9 bases between. CDR3 length equals 12 residues. Germline assignment: CDR1 MDHEN and CDR2 SYDVKM. The CDR3 coding sequence is TGTGCCAGCAGACAGCTCCGCAATGAGCAGTTCTTC. Translated, it gives CASRQLRNEQFF.

In its sample, this clonotype was seen many times. The rearrangement links TRBV2 to TRBJ1-4; D not resolved. CDR1 SNHLY and CDR2 FYNNEI come from the germline V gene. Between the trimmed V and J ends, which lost 4 bases and 5 bases, there was a span of 8 bases. This CDR3 contains 13 residues. CDR3 sequence reads: CASSGQLNEKLFF. The CDR3 DNA follows: TGTGCCAGCAGTGGGCAGTTAAATGAAAAACTGTTTTTT. Full variable domain (rest looked up from reference TRBV2 and TRBJ1-4): EPEVTQTPSHQVTQMGQEVILRCVPISNHLYFYWYRQILGQKVEFLVSFYNNEISEKSEIFDDQFSVERPDGSNFTLKIRSTKLEDSAMYFCASSGQLNEKLFFGSGTQLSVL.

This chain uses TRBV10-3 with TRBJ2-7; D remains unclear. This CDR3 is built from 11 residues. Germline V CDR1 and CDR2: ENHRY, SYGVKD. V was cut by 5 bases and J by 4 bases, with 6 bases left in between. The CDR3 DNA reads TGTGCCATCAGTCTTGGATACGAGCAGTACTTC. It specifies CAISLGYEQYF.

In its sample, this clonotype was seen many times. The V and J genes are TRBV10-3 and TRBJ2-2; D is ambiguous. V lost 2 bases and J lost 7, with 8 bases in between. The length of the CDR3 is 13 residues. Per germline, CDR1 ENHRY and CDR2 SYGVKD. CDR3 nucleotides: TGTGCCATCAGTGAGGAAAGTGGCGGGGAGCTGTTTTTT. This sequence encodes CAISEESGGELFF.

The chain recombines TRBV15 with TRBJ1-1; D is possibly TRBD1 (6 bases). The CDR3 runs to 15 residues. The germline CDR1 and CDR2 sequences are LNHNV and YYDKDF (reference sequence). Trimming took off 1 base at V and 6 bases at J, with 15 bases between the two ends. The DNA of the CDR3 is TGTGCCACCAGCAGAGGACTCGACGGACAGTCTGAAGCTTTCTTT. Amino acids: CATSRGLDGQSEAFF.

In its sample, this clonotype was seen a few times. Since a much larger clone is just one base distant, this may be a read error. This chain uses TRBV13 with TRBJ2-7, with D possibly matching TRBD2 (5 bases). The CDR3 runs 15 residues. The V gene lost 2 bases and the J gene lost 5 bases, with 16 bases spanning the gap. The germline gives CDR1 PRHDT, CDR2 FYEKMQ (reference sequence). The CDR3 coding sequence is TGTGCCAGCAGCTTACCAGCGGCGGGTAGGAACGAGCAGTACTTC. It specifies CASSLPAAGRNEQYF.